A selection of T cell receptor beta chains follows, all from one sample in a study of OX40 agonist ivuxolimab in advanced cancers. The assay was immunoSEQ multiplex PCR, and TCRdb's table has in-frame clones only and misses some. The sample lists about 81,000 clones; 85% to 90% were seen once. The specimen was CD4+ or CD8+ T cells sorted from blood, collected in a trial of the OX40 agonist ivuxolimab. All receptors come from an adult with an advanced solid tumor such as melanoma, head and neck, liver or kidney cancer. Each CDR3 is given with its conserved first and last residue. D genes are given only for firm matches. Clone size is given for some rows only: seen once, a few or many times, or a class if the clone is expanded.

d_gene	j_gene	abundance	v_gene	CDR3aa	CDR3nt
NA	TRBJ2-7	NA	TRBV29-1	CSGQQGYEQYF	TGCAGTGGACAACAGGGCTACGAGCAGTACTTC
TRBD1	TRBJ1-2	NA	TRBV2	CAQRGGSSSGYTF	TGTGCCCAGCGAGGGGGCAGCTCCTCTGGCTACACCTTC
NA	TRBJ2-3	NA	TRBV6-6	CASRMGGAEDTQYF	TGTGCCAGCAGAATGGGGGGGGCAGAAGATACGCAGTATTTT
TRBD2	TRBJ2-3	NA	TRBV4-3	CASSQDSGGGDTQYF	TGCGCCAGCAGCCAAGATTCCGGGGGGGGAGATACGCAGTATTTT
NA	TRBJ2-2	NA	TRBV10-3	CAIRAVTNTGELFF	TGTGCCATCAGAGCCGTAACGAACACCGGGGAGCTGTTTTTT
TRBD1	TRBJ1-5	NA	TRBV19	CASRTGEWSNQPQHF	TGTGCCAGTCGTACAGGGGAATGGAGCAATCAGCCCCAGCATTTT
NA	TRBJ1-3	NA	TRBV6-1	CASSDRFSGNTIYF	TGTGCCAGCAGTGACAGGTTCTCTGGAAACACCATATATTTT
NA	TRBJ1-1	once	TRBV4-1	CASSRGQYTEAFF	TGCGCCAGCAGCCGCGGACAGTACACTGAAGCTTTCTTT
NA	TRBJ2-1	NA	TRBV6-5	CASSYAVGPQFF	TGTGCCAGCAGTTACGCCGTGGGACCTCAGTTCTTC
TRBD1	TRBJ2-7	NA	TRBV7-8	CASSFTEDRSFYEQYF	TGTGCCAGCAGCTTTACCGAGGACAGGTCTTTCTACGAGCAGTACTTC
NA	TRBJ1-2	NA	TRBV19	CASSRGSPYGYTF	TGTGCCAGTAGTAGAGGGAGCCCCTATGGCTACACCTTC
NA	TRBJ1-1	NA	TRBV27	CASSLYSVGGLDEAFF	TGTGCCAGCAGTTTATATTCGGTGGGAGGACTCGATGAAGCTTTCTTT
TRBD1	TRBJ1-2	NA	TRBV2	CASSVRGPGHLRVGYTF	TGTGCCAGCAGTGTTAGGGGGCCGGGACACCTCCGGGTTGGCTACACCTTC
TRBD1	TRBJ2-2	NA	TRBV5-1	CASSPGQGNTGELFF	TGCGCCAGCAGCCCTGGACAGGGGAACACCGGGGAGCTGTTTTTT
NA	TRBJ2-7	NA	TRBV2	CASSPSSEQYF	TGTGCCAGCAGTCCTAGCTCCGAGCAGTACTTC
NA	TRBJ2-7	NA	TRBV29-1	CSVSLLGSPYEQYF	TGCAGCGTGTCTTTACTGGGTTCGCCCTACGAGCAGTACTTC
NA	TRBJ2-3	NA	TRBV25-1	CASSAIVGGHGTDTQYF	TGTGCCAGCAGTGCAATCGTAGGGGGGCATGGCACAGATACGCAGTATTTT
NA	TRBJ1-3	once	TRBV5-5	CASTPSQLSGNTIYF	TGTGCCAGCACCCCATCGCAGTTGTCTGGAAACACCATATATTTT
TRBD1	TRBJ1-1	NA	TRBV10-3	CAISKSQGAGTEAFF	TGTGCCATCAGTAAATCACAGGGGGCGGGCACTGAAGCTTTCTTT
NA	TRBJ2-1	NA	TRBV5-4	CASSASGGTYNEQFF	TGTGCCAGCAGCGCGAGTGGGGGTACCTACAATGAGCAGTTCTTC
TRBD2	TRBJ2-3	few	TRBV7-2	CASSFSGGAVDTQYF	TGTGCCAGCAGCTTTAGCGGGGGGGCGGTGGATACGCAGTATTTT
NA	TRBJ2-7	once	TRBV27	CASSYSWDGNYEQYF	TGTGCCAGCAGTTACTCGTGGGACGGCAACTACGAGCAGTACTTC
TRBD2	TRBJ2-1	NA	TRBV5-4	CASSLPGTSGGFSYNEQFF	TGTGCCAGCAGCTTGCCGGGGACTAGCGGGGGGTTCTCCTACAATGAGCAGTTCTTC
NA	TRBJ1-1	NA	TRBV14	CASSQLVHRRGTEAFF	TGTGCCAGCAGTCAACTAGTTCACAGGAGGGGCACTGAAGCTTTCTTT
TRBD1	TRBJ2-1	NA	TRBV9	CASSVAGQNNEQFF	TGTGCCAGCAGCGTAGCGGGACAGAACAATGAGCAGTTCTTC
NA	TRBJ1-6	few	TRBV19	CASSGGAPLGPLHF	TGTGCCAGTAGTGGGGGGGCCCCCTTAGGACCCCTCCACTTT
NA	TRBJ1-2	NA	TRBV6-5	CASSERADYGYTF	TGTGCCAGCAGTGAAAGGGCAGACTATGGCTACACCTTC
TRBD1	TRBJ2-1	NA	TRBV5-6	CASSPKRTGIYNEQFF	TGTGCCAGCAGCCCAAAGAGGACAGGGATCTACAATGAGCAGTTCTTC
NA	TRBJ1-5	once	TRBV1	CTSSQVLQPQHF	TGCACCAGCAGCCAAGTGCTTCAGCCCCAGCATTTT
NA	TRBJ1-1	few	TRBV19	CASSIGRGEAFF	TGTGCCAGTAGTATTGGTCGGGGTGAAGCTTTCTTT
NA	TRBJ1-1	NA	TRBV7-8	CASSPDLATEAFF	TGTGCCAGCAGCCCCGATCTGGCCACTGAAGCTTTCTTT
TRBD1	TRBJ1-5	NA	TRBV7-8	CASSTDRGGNQPQHF	TGTGCCAGCAGCACCGACAGGGGAGGGAATCAGCCCCAGCATTTT
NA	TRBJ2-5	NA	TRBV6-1	CASSLWVQETQYF	TGTGCCAGCAGTTTGTGGGTCCAAGAGACCCAGTACTTC
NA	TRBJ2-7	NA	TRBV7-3	CASSLQGAGEQYF	TGTGCCAGCAGCTTACAGGGTGCTGGCGAGCAGTACTTC
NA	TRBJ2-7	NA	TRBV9	CASSVSWGGYEQYF	TGTGCCAGCAGCGTGTCTTGGGGAGGCTACGAGCAGTACTTC
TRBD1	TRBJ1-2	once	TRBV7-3	CASSPGQDFYGYTF	TGTGCCAGCAGTCCTGGACAGGACTTCTATGGCTACACCTTC
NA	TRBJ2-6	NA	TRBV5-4	CASSSPAEPGANVLTF	TGTGCCAGCAGCTCCCCGGCGGAGCCTGGGGCCAACGTCCTGACTTTC
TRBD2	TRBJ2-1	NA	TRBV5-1	CASSRRIAGAYNEQFF	TGCGCCAGCAGCCGAAGGATAGCGGGGGCATACAATGAGCAGTTCTTC
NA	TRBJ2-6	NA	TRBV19	CASSEHRRLGSGANVLTF	TGTGCCAGTAGTGAACACAGGCGTCTCGGCTCTGGGGCCAACGTCCTGACTTTC
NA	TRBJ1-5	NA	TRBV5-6	CASSFQQYSNQPQHF	TGTGCCAGCAGCTTCCAACAGTATAGCAATCAGCCCCAGCATTTT
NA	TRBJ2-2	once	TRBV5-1	CASSLLGGNTGELFF	TGCGCCAGCAGCTTGCTAGGAGGCAACACCGGGGAGCTGTTTTTT
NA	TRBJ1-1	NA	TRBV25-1	CASRTESEAFF	TGTGCCAGCAGAACGGAATCTGAAGCTTTCTTT
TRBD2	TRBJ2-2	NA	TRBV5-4	CASRLAGGTNTGELFF	TGTGCCAGCAGGCTAGCGGGGGGCACGAACACCGGGGAGCTGTTTTTT
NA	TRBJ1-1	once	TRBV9	CASSLRQLPEEAFF	TGTGCCAGCAGCTTACGACAGTTACCCGAAGAAGCTTTCTTT
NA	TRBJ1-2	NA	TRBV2	CASSETRKGMEGYTF	TGTGCCAGCAGTGAAACCCGAAAGGGGATGGAAGGCTACACCTTC
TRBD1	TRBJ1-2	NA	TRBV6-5	CASSPQGDYGYTF	TGTGCCAGCAGTCCACAGGGGGACTATGGCTACACCTTC
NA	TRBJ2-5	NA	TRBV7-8	CASSPTEGETQYF	TGTGCCAGCAGTCCCACAGAGGGAGAGACCCAGTACTTC
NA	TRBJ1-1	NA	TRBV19	CASTYIGSVNTEAFF	TGTGCCAGTACCTACATAGGGTCCGTGAACACTGAAGCTTTCTTT
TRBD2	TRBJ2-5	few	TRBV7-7	CASSQTSGGVGETQYF	TGTGCCAGCAGCCAGACTAGTGGGGGGGTCGGGGAGACCCAGTACTTC
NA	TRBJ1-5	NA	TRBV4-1	CASGGFPGWPQHF	TGCGCCAGCGGTGGGTTCCCCGGGTGGCCCCAGCATTTT
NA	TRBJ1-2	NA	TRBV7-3	CARDIRGRQDYGYTF	TGTGCCAGGGATATCCGTGGGCGGCAAGACTATGGCTACACCTTC
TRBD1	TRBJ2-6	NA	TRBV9	CASSVWDRSSGANVLTF	TGTGCCAGCAGCGTCTGGGACAGAAGCTCTGGGGCCAACGTCCTGACTTTC
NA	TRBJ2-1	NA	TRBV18	CASSPGGGRNEQFF	TGTGCCAGCTCACCAGGGGGAGGCCGCAATGAGCAGTTCTTC
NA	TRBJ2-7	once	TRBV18	CASSPGPIAYEQYF	TGTGCCAGCTCACCAGGGCCAATAGCCTACGAGCAGTACTTC
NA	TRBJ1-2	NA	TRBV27	CASSSTWANGYTF	TGTGCCAGCAGTTCCACCTGGGCTAATGGCTACACCTTC
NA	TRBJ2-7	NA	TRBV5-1	CASSLDGPSQQYF	TGCGCCAGCAGCTTGGACGGGCCATCTCAGCAGTACTTC
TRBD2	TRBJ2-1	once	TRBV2	CASSGTSGVNEQFF	TGTGCCAGCAGTGGGACTAGCGGGGTCAATGAGCAGTTCTTC